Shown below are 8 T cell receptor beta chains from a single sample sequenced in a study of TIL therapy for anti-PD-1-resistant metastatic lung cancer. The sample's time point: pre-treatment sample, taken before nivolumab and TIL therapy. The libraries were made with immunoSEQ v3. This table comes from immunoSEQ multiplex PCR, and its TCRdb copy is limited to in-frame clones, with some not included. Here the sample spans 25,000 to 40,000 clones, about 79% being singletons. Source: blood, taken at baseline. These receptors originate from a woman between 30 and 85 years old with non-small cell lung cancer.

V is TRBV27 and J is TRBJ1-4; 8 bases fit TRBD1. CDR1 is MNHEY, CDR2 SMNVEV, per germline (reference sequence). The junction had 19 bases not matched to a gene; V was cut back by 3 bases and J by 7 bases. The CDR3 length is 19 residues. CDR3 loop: CASSFRGLTPTAPSEKLFF. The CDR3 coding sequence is TGTGCCAGCAGTTTCAGGGGGCTCACTCCTACTGCGCCCAGTGAAAAACTGTTTTTT.

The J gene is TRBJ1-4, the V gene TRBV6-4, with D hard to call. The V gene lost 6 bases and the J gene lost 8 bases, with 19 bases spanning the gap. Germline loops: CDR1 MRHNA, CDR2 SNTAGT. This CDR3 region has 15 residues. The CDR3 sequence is CASSPSAPTGEKLFF. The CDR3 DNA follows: TGTGCCAGCAGCCCTTCGGCGCCGACGGGAGAAAAACTGTTTTTT.

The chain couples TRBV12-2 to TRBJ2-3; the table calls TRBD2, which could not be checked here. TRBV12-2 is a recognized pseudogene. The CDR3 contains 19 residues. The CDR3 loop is CASRLAGASGILNTDTQYF. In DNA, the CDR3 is TGTGCAAGTCGCTTAGCCGGAGCTAGCGGGATCTTGAACACAGATACGCAGTATTTT.

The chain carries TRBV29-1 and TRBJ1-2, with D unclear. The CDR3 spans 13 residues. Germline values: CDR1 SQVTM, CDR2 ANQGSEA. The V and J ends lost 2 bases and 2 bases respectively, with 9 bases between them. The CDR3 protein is CSVELGVNYGYTF. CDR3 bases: TGCAGCGTTGAACTCGGCGTAAACTATGGCTACACCTTC.

The CDR3 DNA is TGTGCCAGCTCACCAGGGCGGGGGCAGCCCCAGCATTTT. This encodes CASSPGRGQPQHF. J is TRBJ1-5 and V is TRBV18, with a possible D match to TRBD1 (5 bases). The CDR3 runs to 13 residues. Trimming left V 2 bases short and J 7 bases short, with 9 bases between. CDR1 and CDR2 (germline): KGHSH, LQKENI.

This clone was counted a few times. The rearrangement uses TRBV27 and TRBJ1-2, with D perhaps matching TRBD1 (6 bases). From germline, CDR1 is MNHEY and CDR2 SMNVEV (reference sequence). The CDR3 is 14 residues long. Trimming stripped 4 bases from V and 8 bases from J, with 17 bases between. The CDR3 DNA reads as TGTGCCAGCAGTTACAACAGGGCGACCGGGGGCTACACCTTC. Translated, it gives CASSYNRATGGYTF.

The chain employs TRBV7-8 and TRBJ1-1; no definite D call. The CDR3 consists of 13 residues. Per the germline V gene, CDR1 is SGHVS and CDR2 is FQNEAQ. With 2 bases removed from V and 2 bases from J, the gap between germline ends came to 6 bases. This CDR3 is CASSLKANTEAFF. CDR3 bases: TGTGCCAGCAGCTTAAAGGCAAACACTGAAGCTTTCTTT. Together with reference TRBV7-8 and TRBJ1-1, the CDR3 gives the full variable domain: GAGVSQSPRYKVAKRGQDVALRCDPISGHVSLFWYQQALGQGPEFLTYFQNEAQLDKSGLPSDRFFAERPEGSVSTLKIQRTQQEDSAVYLCASSLKANTEAFFGQGTRLTVV.

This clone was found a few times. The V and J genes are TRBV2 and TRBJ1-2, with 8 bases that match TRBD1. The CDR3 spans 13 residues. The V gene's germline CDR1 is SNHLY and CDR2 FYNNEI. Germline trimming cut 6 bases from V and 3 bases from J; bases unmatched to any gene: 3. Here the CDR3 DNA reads TGTGCCAGCAGAAAACAGGGGGACTATGGCTACACCTTC. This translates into CASRKQGDYGYTF.